The clone carrying this T cell receptor (beta chain) came up a few times. The antigen remains undetermined. The sample is drawn from a study of T cells in localized non-small cell lung cancer. Regarding the study as a whole: In the blood, greater T cell density corresponded to longer overall survival. Investigators sequenced only a single tumor region, leaving heterogeneity possible. In adjacent lung, a median around 55 of the top 100 tumor clones were found.

Germline V CDR1 and CDR2: SQVTM, ANQGSEA. The CDR3 loop spans 12 amino acids. Trimming stripped 6 bases from V and 1 base from J, with 9 bases between. Clones were sequenced by immunoSEQ multiplex PCR, and TCRdb holds only the in-frame ones, with some missing. The data hold 1,500 to 2,000 clones, with about a fifth observed a single time. This chain links TRBV29-1 with TRBJ1-1, with D perhaps TRBD1 (6 bases). Sequencing was performed on lung tumor tissue, taken before any cancer treatment. The receptor was derived from a male donor aged 60 or older with stage I lung adenocarcinoma. This chain's CDR3 is CSVGGKNTEAFF. The CDR3 region has the DNA TGCAGCGTGGGGGGCAAGAACACTGAAGCTTTCTTT.